Sequencing of this T cell receptor beta chain was carried out in a study of T cells in Graves' hyperthyroidism and ophthalmopathy. At the level of the study: Before any treatment, at initial diagnosis, peripheral blood was collected.

This clonotype has ten or more counts. Its specificity is unknown. Study-wide results and caveats: Ophthalmopathy was separated from stable hyperthyroidism by a 13 V-J model. Appearing also in blood were most of the thyroid clonotypes expanded above 0.001.

In making diagnoses, clinical symptoms, serum thyroxine and TRAb, thyroid ultrasound and orbital computed tomography were all used. TCR beta CDR3 regions were amplified from RNA. An initial round of RT-PCR targeting the TCR CDR3 relied on the HTBI primer set. TCRdb processed the multiplex PCR reads anew with MiXCR; each CDR3 protein has one entry. In the table there are around 520,000 distinct CDR3 sequences, about an eighth of which are singletons. V shed 5 bases and J shed 0 bases, with 28 bases lying between them. Per the germline V gene, CDR1 is SGHAT and CDR2 is FQNNGV. CDR3 length: 20 amino acids.

The chain has TRBV11-2 and TRBJ1-2; tentatively, D is TRBD1 (5 bases). Source material: blood. This sequence was found in a woman under 30 with Graves' hyperthyroidism. The CDR3 loop is CASSQVGDGAGVLPNYGYTF. In DNA form, the CDR3 reads TGTGCCAGCAGCCAAGTAGGGGACGGAGCCGGAGTCCTTCCTAACTATGGCTACACCTTC.